This TCR beta chain was identified in a study of CD8 T cells in ankylosing spondylitis. Notes on the study in general: There was a TCR beta motif, made of fewer than 10 highly homologous variants, that appeared characteristic of ankylosing spondylitis blood. Reportedly, significant enrichment of disease-linked clones occurred in matched ankylosing spondylitis synovial fluid. Earlier authors reported some of these motif variants in reactive arthritis synovial fluid and blood.

Generation of TCR beta libraries employed quantitative 5'-RACE incorporating molecular barcodes. MiXCR was run by TCRdb on the 5' RACE reads, yielding one entry per CDR3 protein. The data contain more than 400,000 distinct CDR3 sequences, approximately 5.3% of them singletons. CDR3 length: 14 residues. Germline CDR1 reads DFQATT; CDR2 reads SNEGSKA (reference sequence). V lost 3 bases to trimming and J lost 3 bases, with 13 bases between them. This clonotype was detected many times. No antigen is known for it. The sample was blood, either unsorted or a sorted T cell fraction (not recorded which). J is TRBJ2-3 and V is TRBV20-1, with D possibly TRBD2 on 6 matching bases. The sequence was collected from a male donor with ankylosing spondylitis. The DNA of the CDR3 is TGCAGTGCTAGTTTGGCAGCGGGTACAGATACGCAGTATTTT. The encoded protein is CSASLAAGTDTQYF.